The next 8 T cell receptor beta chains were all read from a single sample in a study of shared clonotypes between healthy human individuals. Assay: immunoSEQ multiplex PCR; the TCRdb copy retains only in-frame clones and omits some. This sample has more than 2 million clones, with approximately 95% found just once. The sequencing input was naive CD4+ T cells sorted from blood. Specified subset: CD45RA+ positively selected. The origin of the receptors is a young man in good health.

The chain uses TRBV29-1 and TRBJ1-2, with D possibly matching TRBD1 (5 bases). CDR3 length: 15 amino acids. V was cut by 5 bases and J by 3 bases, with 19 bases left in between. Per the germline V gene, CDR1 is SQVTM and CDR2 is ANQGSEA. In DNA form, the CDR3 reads TGCAGCGTTCTGGTTGAGGGGCCCCCTGACTATGGCTACACCTTC. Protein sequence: CSVLVEGPPDYGYTF.

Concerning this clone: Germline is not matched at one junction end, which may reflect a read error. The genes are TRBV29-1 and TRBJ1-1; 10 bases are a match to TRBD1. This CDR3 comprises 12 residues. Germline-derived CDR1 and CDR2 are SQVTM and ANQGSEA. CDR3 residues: CSGTGTGAEVFF. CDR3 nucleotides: TGCAGCGGGACTGGGACAGGGGCTGAAGTTTTCTTT.

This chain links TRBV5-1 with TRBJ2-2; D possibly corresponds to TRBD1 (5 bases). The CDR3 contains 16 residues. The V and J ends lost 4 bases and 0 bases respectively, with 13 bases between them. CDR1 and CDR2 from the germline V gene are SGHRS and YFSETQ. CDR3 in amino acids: CASSPGQAANTGELFF. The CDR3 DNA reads TGCGCCAGCAGCCCTGGACAAGCCGCGAACACCGGGGAGCTGTTTTTT.

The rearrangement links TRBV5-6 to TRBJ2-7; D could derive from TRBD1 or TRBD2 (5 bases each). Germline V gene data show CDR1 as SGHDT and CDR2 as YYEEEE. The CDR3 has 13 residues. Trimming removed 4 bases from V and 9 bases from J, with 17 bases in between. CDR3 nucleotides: TGTGCCAGCAGCACAACCGGGGCTGAGAGGCAGTACTTC. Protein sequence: CASSTTGAERQYF. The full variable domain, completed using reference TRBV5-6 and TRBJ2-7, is DAGVTQSPTHLIKTRGQQVTLRCSPKSGHDTVSWYQQALGQGPQFIFQYYEEEERQRGNFPDRFSGHQFPNYSSELNVNALLLGDSALYLCASSTTGAERQYFGPGTRLTVT.

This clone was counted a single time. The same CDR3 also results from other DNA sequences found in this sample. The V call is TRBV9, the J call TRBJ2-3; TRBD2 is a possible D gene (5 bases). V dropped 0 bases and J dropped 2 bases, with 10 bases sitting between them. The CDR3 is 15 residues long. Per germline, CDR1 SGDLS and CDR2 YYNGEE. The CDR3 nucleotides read TGTGCCAGCAGCGTAGATCCGGGATCCACAGATACGCAGTATTTT. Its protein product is CASSVDPGSTDTQYF.

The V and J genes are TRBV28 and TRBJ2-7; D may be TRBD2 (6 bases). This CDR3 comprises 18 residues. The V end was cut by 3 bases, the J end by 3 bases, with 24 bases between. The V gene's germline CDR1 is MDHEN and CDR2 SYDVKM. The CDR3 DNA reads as TGTGCCAGCAGTTTTGAATATAGCATCAGGGAGGCGGGCTACGAGCAGTACTTC. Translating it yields CASSFEYSIREAGYEQYF.

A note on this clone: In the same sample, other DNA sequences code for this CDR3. CDR3 coding DNA: TGTGCCTGGAGTGTGCAGGGTTCCTATGGCTACACCTTC. This translates into CAWSVQGSYGYTF. The rearrangement joins TRBV30 to TRBJ1-2, with D maybe TRBD1 (5 bases). Germline V CDR1 and CDR2: GTSNPN, SVGIG (reference sequence). Trimming stripped 0 bases from V and 4 bases from J, with 9 bases between. This CDR3 spans 13 amino acids.

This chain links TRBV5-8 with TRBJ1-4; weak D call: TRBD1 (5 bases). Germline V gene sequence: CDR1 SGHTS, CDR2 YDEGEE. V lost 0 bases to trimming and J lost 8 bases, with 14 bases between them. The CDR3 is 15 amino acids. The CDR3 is CASSLGGVRGEKLFF. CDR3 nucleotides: TGTGCCAGCAGCTTGGGGGGGGTCCGAGGCGAAAAACTGTTTTTT.